This TCR beta chain originates from a study of T cell changes during pregnancy in multiple sclerosis. Germline V lookup: CDR1 SGHAT, CDR2 FQNNGV. The CDR3 is made up of 13 amino acids. Trimming removed 9 bases from V and 4 bases from J, with 13 bases in between. This table comes from immunoSEQ multiplex PCR, and its TCRdb copy is limited to in-frame clones, with some not included. This table holds 100,000 or so clones, over 80% found once. Sequenced material: peripheral blood, taken in the first trimester of pregnancy. The clonotype was recovered from a female donor with multiple sclerosis, enrolled in a pregnancy study. This rearrangement joins TRBV11-2 to TRBJ1-5; D is possibly TRBD1 (5 bases). CDR3 residues: CASQGEQNQPQHF. The CDR3 DNA follows: TGTGCCAGTCAAGGGGAACAAAATCAGCCCCAGCATTTT.